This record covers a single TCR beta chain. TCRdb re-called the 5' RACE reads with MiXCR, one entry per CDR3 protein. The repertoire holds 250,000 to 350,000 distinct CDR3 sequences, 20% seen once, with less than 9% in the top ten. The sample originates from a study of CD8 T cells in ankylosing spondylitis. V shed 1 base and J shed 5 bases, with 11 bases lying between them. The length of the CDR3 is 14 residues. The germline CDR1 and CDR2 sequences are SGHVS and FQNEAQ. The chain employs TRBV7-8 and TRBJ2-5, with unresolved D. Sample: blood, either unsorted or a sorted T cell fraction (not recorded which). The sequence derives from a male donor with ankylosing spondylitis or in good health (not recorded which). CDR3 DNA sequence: TGTGCCAGCAGCTTAGGGGTCCCCGGCGAGACCCAGTACTTC. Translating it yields CASSLGVPGETQYF. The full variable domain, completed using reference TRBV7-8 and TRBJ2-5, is GAGVSQSPRYKVAKRGQDVALRCDPISGHVSLFWYQQALGQGPEFLTYFQNEAQLDKSGLPSDRFFAERPEGSVSTLKIQRTQQEDSAVYLCASSLGVPGETQYFGPGTRLLVL.